Sequencing of this T cell receptor (beta chain) was carried out in a study of PD-L1 blockade in urothelial cancer (dated by TCRdb to about 2017). Broadly, across the study: All patients started therapy around 2014 and received atezolizumab 1,200 mg intravenously every 3 weeks. About 85% of the roughly 29 patients were identified as males with urothelial cancer of bladder origin, and a prior smoking history was reported by 18 of 29 patients. Patients had an ECOG performance status of 0 or 1 and had received between 0 and 3 prior chemotherapy regimens. Blood samples were analyzed at 3 weeks after treatment start (second dose) and at 6 weeks after treatment start. Blood samples gave median yields of about 150,000 T cells and tens of thousands of unique TCRs, along with a median clonality of approximately 0.084. An exploratory multi-omic analysis was conducted of the somatic, immune and clinical correlates of response to PD-L1 blockade with atezolizumab in urothelial cancer. Pretreatment tumor samples, along with matched peripheral blood serially collected before and after atezolizumab treatment, were subjected to TCR sequencing. Progression-free survival longer than 6 months counted as durable clinical benefit, and TCR features were additionally tested against both progression-free and overall survival. In the same patients, whole exome sequencing and RNA sequencing of pretreatment tumors were performed in addition to TCR sequencing. Durable clinical benefit was achieved by nine patients and was not achieved by 20 patients. Pretreatment blood TCR-seq was available for under 35 patients, at least one posttreatment blood collection was obtained for some 24 patients, and tumor TCR-seq was available for some 24 patients.

Synthetic TCR analog templates were spiked into each PCR so that absolute template abundance could be estimated from read counts. The immunoSEQ assay used bias-controlled V and J gene primers to amplify TCRbeta CDR3 regions from genomic DNA. Rearranged TCRbeta segments were sequenced at approximately 20X coverage. Under the source paper's analysis protocol: Sequencing errors were corrected by clustering and CDR3s were annotated against IMGT to assign V, D and J genes. Out-of-frame and stop-codon sequences were excluded, and only productive TCRbeta rearrangements were used in downstream analyses. Clonality was calculated as one minus the Shannon entropy normalized by the log of the number of unique productive sequences. Fisher's exact test with Benjamini-Hochberg correction, at a threshold of adjusted p below 0.01, was used to find clones that differed between time points or between blood and tumor. TCRdb took this table from immuneACCESS and kept in-frame rearrangements with V and J called. Such tables lack part of the clones; where checked against another copy, unresolved V genes explain under half of the gap, and the rest is unexplained. Clonal size and the V and J genes are those of that table, whereas D and trimming came from the DNA. Recorded for this sample are around 57,000 clones; approximately 80% of them occurred a single time. 1.6% of the sample goes to the ten largest clones.

Taken with the paper, the label for time point translates to: pretreatment peripheral blood. A cohort of 25 to 30 patients with locally advanced or metastatic urothelial carcinoma, treated at Memorial Sloan Kettering on a trial protocol, was included. Peripheral blood mononuclear cells were collected from each patient pretreatment and during treatment, giving between 1 and 8 total time points per patient. The Qiagen DNeasy Blood extraction kit was used to purify genomic DNA from total PBMCs and tumor samples. PBMCs were collected pretreatment and during treatment and were isolated and stored as previously described. About this clone: Its antigen has not been determined. The record has no base qualities; no much larger clone is one base away.

The CDR3, from cysteine to phenylalanine, totals 14 residues. Just CDR3 DNA is preserved here, 42 bases in frame from base 1. The junction shows trimming of 5 bases on V and 6 bases on J, and the gene matches do not reach 5 bases of it. The germline V gene provides CDR1 SGHNT and CDR2 YENEEA. The paper as a whole reports these results and caveats: Because the sample size was small (n of about 30) and many of the analyses were exploratory, the results are meant to be hypothesis-generating. Patients with durable benefit showed greater expansion of tumor-associated TCR clones in peripheral blood 3 weeks after starting treatment (n of about 21, p = 0.022). Improved progression-free and overall survival was found to be associated with pretreatment peripheral blood TCR clonality below the median.

The sample was PBMCs, taken around atezolizumab (anti-PD-L1) treatment. This clonotype was sampled from a man aged 65 to 85 with urothelial cancer. The rearranged segments are TRBV11-3 and TRBJ1-2, with TRBD1 identical over 11 junction bases. In nucleotides, the sequence is TGTGCCAGCAGCCTAAGGACAGGGGGCGATGGCTACACCTTC. This sequence encodes CASSLRTGGDGYTF. The CDR3, completed at both ends by the reference TRBV11-3 and TRBJ1-2 genes, gives the full variable domain EAGVVQSPRYKIIEKKQPVAFWCNPISGHNTLYWYLQNLGQGPELLIRYENEEAVDDSQLPKDRFSAERLKGVDSTLKIQPAELGDSAVYLCASSLRTGGDGYTFGSGTRLTVV.